These 17 T cell receptor beta chains were sequenced from one sample in a study of regulatory T cells in long-lasting Graves disease. Time point: newly diagnosed GD, antithyroid drugs for less than 3 months. Making the TCR library involved RNA that had been extracted from PBMCs. Combining iRepertoire HTBI primers with Arm-PCR of CDR3 regions, the authors built TCR beta libraries. TCRdb recomputed calls from the multiplex PCR reads with MiXCR, one row per CDR3 protein. This sample yields around 240,000 distinct CDR3 sequences, of which approximately 18% are seen a single time; approximately 15% belongs to the top ten. The sample also formed part of further work on T cells in Graves' hyperthyroidism and ophthalmopathy.

Specimen: peripheral blood mononuclear cells (PBMCs), collected at new diagnosis, from a patient treated with antithyroid drugs. The source is a woman aged 25-40 years with Graves disease.

The chain joins TRBV19 to TRBJ2-6; D remains ambiguous. Trimming shortened V by 3 bases and J by 4 bases, and 4 bases separated the two germline ends. Germline V gene sequence: CDR1 LNHDA, CDR2 SQIVND (reference sequence). The CDR3 contains 13 residues. The CDR3 DNA sequence: TGTGCCAGTAGTATGGCCGGGGCCAACGTCCTGACTTTC. It specifies CASSMAGANVLTF.

This clonotype was detected ten times or more. The V and J genes are TRBV24-1 and TRBJ2-3; TRBD2 matches 8 bases. Trimming cost V 6 bases and J 0 bases; bases outside gene matches: 4. The CDR3 extends over 15 amino acids. Germline-derived CDR1 and CDR2 are KGHDR and SFDVKD. CDR3 loop: CATSPRGGSTDTQYF. For the CDR3, the DNA is TGTGCCACCAGTCCCCGGGGGGGTAGCACAGATACGCAGTATTTT.

In its sample, this clonotype was seen many times. V is TRBV6-2 or TRBV6-3 and J is TRBJ1-2; TRBD1 agrees at 7 bases. V trimming: 2 bases; J trimming: 2 bases; junction bases outside the gene matches: 11. The CDR3 runs 17 residues. CDR1 MNHEY and CDR2 SVGEGT come from the germline V gene. This CDR3 reads CASSYALGTASNYGYTF. Written as DNA, the CDR3 is TGTGCCAGCAGTTACGCCCTAGGGACAGCGTCGAACTATGGCTACACCTTC.

About this clonotype itself: Only one base separates this from a far larger clonotype, so it likely reflects a read error. This chain uses TRBV20-1 with TRBJ2-5; the D gene is possibly TRBD1 (5 bases). The end of the DNA is better explained by TRBJ2-7, so the J call may be wrong. In germline, CDR1 is DFQATT, CDR2 SNEGSKA (reference sequence). The CDR3 is 12 residues long. The CDR3 sequence is CSVMSRAYEQYF. As DNA, the CDR3 is TGCAGTGTTATGAGCAGGGCCTACGAGCAGTACTTC.

Of note for this clonotype: Possible read error: a much larger clone is one base away. The rearrangement joins TRBV6-2 or TRBV6-3 to TRBJ1-4; D gene uncertain. Trimming removed 6 bases at V and 7 bases at J, with 12 bases between. Looked up from germline, CDR1 is MNHEY and CDR2 is SVGEGT. CDR3 length: 13 amino acids. This CDR3 reads CASREHKSEKLFF. The CDR3 region has the DNA TGTGCCAGCAGGGAACACAAGAGTGAAAAACTGTTTTTT.

About this clonotype: This sequence is one base from a far larger clone and is likely a read error. This rearrangement joins TRBV7-9 to TRBJ2-7; no clear D gene. There are 11 residues in the CDR3. Germline loops: CDR1 SEHNR, CDR2 FQNEAQ (reference sequence). The DNA for the CDR3 is TGTGCCGGCAGGCCTTACTACGAGCAGTACTTC. This sequence encodes CAGRPYYEQYF.

There are a few counts of this clonotype. This sequence joins TRBV7-8 and TRBJ1-3; 7 positions agree with TRBD1. Germline loops: CDR1 SGHVS, CDR2 FQNEAQ. CDR3 size: 15 residues. J was trimmed by 0 bases and V by 6 bases; bases with no gene match: 5. The CDR3 coding sequence is TGTGCCAGCAGTCGGAGACAGGGCTCTGGAAACACCATATATTTT. Its translation is CASSRRQGSGNTIYF.

This clonotype was counted ten times or more. This rearrangement joins TRBV29-1 to TRBJ2-7; D ambiguous. Germline lookup yields CDR1 SQVTM and CDR2 ANQGSEA. Trimming removed 7 bases at V and 5 bases at J, with 15 bases between. CDR3 length: 12 amino acids. The chain's CDR3 is CSGWLVEDEQYF. CDR3 nucleotides: TGCAGCGGCTGGCTGGTCGAGGACGAGCAGTACTTC.

V usage is TRBV19 and J usage is TRBJ1-5, with D possibly matching TRBD1 (5 bases). CDR3 length: 14 residues. Trimming left V 5 bases short and J 6 bases short, with 14 bases between. The V gene's germline CDR1 is LNHDA and CDR2 SQIVND (reference sequence). This CDR3 reads CASSLSGRGQPQHF. The CDR3 DNA follows: TGTGCCAGTAGTTTATCAGGGAGGGGTCAGCCCCAGCATTTT.

This clonotype was picked up many times. The CDR3 DNA sequence: TGCAGTGCTGCCCGGAGCGGGGGTGCGCAAGAGACCCAGTACTTC. Its translation: CSAARSGGAQETQYF. The V and J genes are TRBV20-1 and TRBJ2-5; 8 bases are shared with TRBD2. The V gene's germline CDR1 is DFQATT and CDR2 SNEGSKA (reference sequence). CDR3 length equals 15 residues. V lost 5 bases, J lost 2 bases, and 10 bases stayed unmatched.

This clonotype was picked up a small number of times. In this CDR3 the conserved last residue, phenylalanine or tryptophan, is missing, so a read error is likely. CDR3 sequence: CASSLFQDTEAFL. The CDR3 nucleotides are TGTGCCAGCAGTTTGTTCCAGGACACTGAAGCTTTCCTT. V and J are TRBV12-3 or TRBV12-4 and TRBJ1-1; no definite D call. The germline V and J ends were trimmed by 3 bases and 3 bases, with 8 bases remaining between them. This CDR3 is built from 13 residues.

V and J are TRBV18 and TRBJ2-3; tentatively, D is TRBD1 (6 bases). The CDR3 has 14 residues. V dropped 1 base and J dropped 5 bases, with 10 bases sitting between them. Germline V lookup: CDR1 KGHSH, CDR2 LQKENI. The CDR3 nucleotides read TGTGCCAGCTCACCACGGGCCAGGGGAGATACGCAGTATTTT. It specifies CASSPRARGDTQYF.

V is TRBV7-9 and J is TRBJ2-1; 7 bases fit TRBD2. Germline V gene sequence: CDR1 SEHNR, CDR2 FQNEAQ (reference sequence). Germline trimming cut 0 bases from V and 0 bases from J; bases unmatched to any gene: 5. The CDR3 length is 17 residues. CDR3 coding DNA: TGTGCCAGCAGCTTAGCGGCGGGAGTTTCCTCCTACAATGAGCAGTTCTTC. Amino acids: CASSLAAGVSSYNEQFF.

This clonotype has at least ten counts. V is TRBV15 and J is TRBJ2-3; TRBD2 matches 14 bases. Germline lookup yields CDR1 LNHNV and CDR2 YYDKDF (reference sequence). The CDR3 extends over 17 amino acids. V dropped 6 bases and J dropped 4; count of bases not matched to a gene: 9. The CDR3 loop is CATSYGLAGGSADTQYF. CDR3 nucleotide sequence: TGTGCCACCAGTTACGGACTAGCGGGGGGTTCGGCAGATACGCAGTATTTT.

The V and J genes are TRBV29-1 and TRBJ2-7; D may be TRBD1 or TRBD2 (7 bases each). This CDR3 spans 15 amino acids. Trimming cost V 6 bases and J 1 base, with 19 bases left between them. Germline lookup yields CDR1 SQVTM and CDR2 ANQGSEA. The CDR3 DNA reads TGCAGCGTGGCCCGGGGCCAGGGGGGGTCCTACGAGCAGTACTTC. It yields the protein CSVARGQGGSYEQYF.

This rearrangement joins TRBV4-2 to TRBJ1-2, with 7 bases matching TRBD1. V shed 5 bases and J 6 bases; nucleotides not matched to a gene: 12. The CDR3 runs to 15 residues. From germline, CDR1 is LGHNA and CDR2 YNFKEQ. The CDR3 DNA reads TGTGCCAGCAGCGCCTCCGGGACAGAGGTTAATGGCTACACCTTC. This encodes CASSASGTEVNGYTF.

This clonotype was observed at least ten times. The CDR3 spells CASTERQTPLGINSPLHF. As DNA, the CDR3 is TGTGCCAGCACCGAGCGGCAGACTCCTTTGGGAATAAATTCACCCCTCCACTTT. The V call is TRBV27, the J call TRBJ1-6; D ambiguous. This CDR3 has 18 residues. V was cut by 7 bases and J by 7 bases, with 26 bases left in between. Germline CDR1 reads MNHEY; CDR2 reads SMNVEV (reference sequence).